These 21 T cell receptor beta chains came from one sample sequenced in a study of identifying expanded T cells in peripheral blood (dated by TCRdb to between 2019 and 2020). Preparation of the library involved the immunoSEQ multiplex PCR assay. TCRdb stores this immuneACCESS table with in-frame sequences only. Part of the clones is absent; in the studies checked, under half of the shortfall reflects unresolved V genes, and no reason is known for the rest. The sample has 120,000 or so clones on record, about four fifths of them singletons. The ten largest clones capture roughly 3.3% of the sample. Sequenced material: blood. Receptors originate from a person between 18 and 75 years old in good health.

This chain connects TRBV7-9 to TRBJ2-4, with D unresolved. The CDR3 has 14 amino acids. Germline V gives CDR1 SEHNR, CDR2 FQNEAQ (reference sequence). Deletions cut 5 bases from V and 5 bases from J, with 13 bases between. CDR3: CASSPEAGQNIQYF. The CDR3, as DNA: TGTGCCAGCAGCCCTGAGGCTGGCCAAAACATTCAGTACTTC.

The chain is built from TRBV19 and TRBJ1-5, with 8 bases fitting TRBD1. This CDR3 comprises 15 residues. Trimming took 3 bases from V and 6 from J; bases not matched to a gene: 7. From germline, CDR1 is LNHDA and CDR2 SQIVND (reference sequence). CDR3 sequence reads: CASSMYRGSLQPQHF. The CDR3 coding sequence is TGTGCCAGTAGTATGTACAGGGGGTCCCTTCAGCCCCAGCATTTT.

The genes are TRBV4-1 and TRBJ1-1; possibly TRBD1 for D (5 bases). Looked up from germline, CDR1 is MGHRA and CDR2 is YSYEKL. The CDR3 sequence is 15 residues long. V lost 2 bases to trimming and J lost 4 bases, with 14 bases between them. In DNA form, the CDR3 reads TGCGCCAGCAGCCAACCGGTCCCGGGGGGCACTGAAGCTTTCTTT. Protein product: CASSQPVPGGTEAFF.

The chain recombines TRBV4-1 with TRBJ1-4; a weak D match, TRBD1 (6 bases). The CDR3 totals 17 residues. Trimming took 4 bases from V and 0 from J, leaving 15 bases between them. The V gene's germline CDR1 is MGHRA and CDR2 YSYEKL. The CDR3 is CASSPGGRGSTNEKLFF. Written as DNA, the CDR3 is TGCGCCAGCAGCCCCGGGGGTAGGGGGTCAACTAATGAAAAACTGTTTTTT.

A single count supports this clone. V usage is TRBV7-8 and J usage is TRBJ1-6; D call uncertain. CDR3 size: 15 residues. CDR1 is SGHVS and CDR2 is FQNEAQ in the germline V gene. V lost 1 base, J lost 9 bases, and 13 bases lay in between. DNA for the CDR3: TGTGCCAGCAGCTTAGGCGACCCCACGATTTCACCCCTCCACTTT. Protein: CASSLGDPTISPLHF.

This clone has only one observation. The genes are TRBV6-1 and TRBJ1-4; D may be TRBD1 (5 bases). V gave up 2 bases and J gave up 6 bases, with 13 bases separating them. This CDR3 contains 15 residues. Per the germline V gene, CDR1 is MNHNS and CDR2 is SASEGT. CDR3: CASSEIGGLYEKLFF. The CDR3 region has the DNA TGTGCCAGCAGTGAAATTGGGGGGTTATATGAAAAACTGTTTTTT.

This clone was seen at least ten times. The J gene is TRBJ1-4, the V gene TRBV2, with D tentatively TRBD1 (6 bases). Germline V gives CDR1 SNHLY, CDR2 FYNNEI. The V end lost 6 bases, the J end lost 8 bases, and 16 bases lay between the germline ends. There are 14 residues in the CDR3. CDR3 loop: CASRYRDTSEKLFF. In DNA form, the CDR3 reads TGTGCCAGCAGATACCGGGACACATCGGAAAAACTGTTTTTT.

This sequence joins TRBV18 and TRBJ1-2, with no clear D. V was clipped by 3 bases and J by 8 bases, with 16 bases between them. CDR3 length: 14 amino acids. CDR1 is KGHSH, CDR2 LQKENI, per germline. CDR3 sequence reads: CASSPLDQTGGYTF. Written as DNA, the CDR3 is TGTGCCAGCTCACCCCTGGACCAAACGGGGGGCTACACCTTC.

The gene calls are TRBV4-1 and TRBJ2-3; D not certain. The CDR3 has 18 amino acids. Germline V gives CDR1 MGHRA, CDR2 YSYEKL. V was shortened by 4 bases and J by 0 bases, with 20 bases between the two germline ends. CDR3 amino acids: CASSLDNLRHTSTDTQYF. In nucleotides, the CDR3 is TGCGCCAGCAGCCTCGATAACCTAAGACACACTAGCACAGATACGCAGTATTTT.

V usage is TRBV7-7 and J usage is TRBJ2-7; no clear D gene. The V and J ends lost 5 bases and 2 bases respectively, with 10 bases between them. The germline gives CDR1 SSHAT, CDR2 FNYEAQ (reference sequence). This CDR3 is built from 13 residues. The CDR3 DNA is TGTGCCAGCAGCCGATCTTGGGCCTACGAGCAGTACTTC. Translated: CASSRSWAYEQYF.

J is TRBJ2-5 and V is TRBV6-4, with D maybe TRBD2 (6 bases). From germline, CDR1 is MRHNA and CDR2 SNTAGT. V lost 0 bases to trimming and J lost 4 bases, with 12 bases between them. This CDR3 region has 15 residues. CDR3 sequence reads: CASSDSTGGGETQYF. In nucleotides, the CDR3 is TGTGCCAGCAGTGACTCAACCGGGGGTGGAGAGACCCAGTACTTC.

This clone was seen a single time. The chain couples TRBV19 to TRBJ2-1; D is undetermined. Germline-derived CDR1 and CDR2 are LNHDA and SQIVND (reference sequence). Trimming shortened V by 5 bases and J by 12 bases, and 23 bases separated the two germline ends. This CDR3 has 15 amino acids. For the CDR3, the DNA is TGTGCCAGTAGTTTTCGGGCCGAGGTCCCCAGGCCGCAGTTCTTC. Residues: CASSFRAEVPRPQFF.

This clone appeared once. This chain links TRBV19 with TRBJ1-3, with TRBD1 matching 8 bases. The germline gives CDR1 LNHDA, CDR2 SQIVND (reference sequence). This CDR3 is 19 amino acids long. Unmatched junction bases numbered 15, after V lost 5 bases and J lost 0 bases. For the CDR3, the DNA is TGTGCCAGTAGTGGACCGGACAGGGTTAGAGAATTCTCTGGAAACACCATATATTTT. It yields the protein CASSGPDRVREFSGNTIYF.

The chain couples TRBV7-6 to TRBJ2-3; D may be TRBD1 (6 bases). Germline V gives CDR1 SGHVS, CDR2 FNYEAQ. The CDR3 sequence is 17 residues long. Between the trimmed V and J ends, which lost 5 bases and 0 bases, there was a span of 18 bases. This CDR3 is CASSDQRGGISTDTQYF. CDR3 DNA: TGTGCCAGCAGCGATCAACGAGGGGGAATTAGCACAGATACGCAGTATTTT.

This chain uses TRBV6-5 with TRBJ1-1, with D possibly TRBD1 on 5 matching bases. The CDR3 has 13 amino acids. Trimming removed 7 bases from V and 1 base from J, with 10 bases in between. The germline V gene has CDR1 MNHEY and CDR2 SVGAGI. The CDR3 reads CASITRGNTEAFF. The CDR3 DNA reads as TGTGCCAGCATTACGAGGGGGAACACTGAAGCTTTCTTT.

This clone was seen only once. This chain links TRBV10-2 with TRBJ1-1, with D hard to call. CDR3 length equals 15 residues. The V gene's germline CDR1 is WSHSY and CDR2 SAAADI. The ends were cut back, 3 bases at V and 0 bases at J, with 11 bases in the middle. This CDR3 reads CASSEGMRMNTEAFF. The CDR3 bases are TGCGCCAGCAGTGAAGGGATGAGGATGAACACTGAAGCTTTCTTT.

This clone was detected only once. The CDR3 nucleotides are TGTGCCAGCAGCTTTTCAGGAGGGGCCGGGGAGCTGTTTTTT. Amino acid sequence: CASSFSGGAGELFF. J is TRBJ2-2 and V is TRBV7-6, with a possible D match to TRBD2 (6 bases). Germline V gene sequence: CDR1 SGHVS, CDR2 FNYEAQ. V lost 3 bases and J lost 6, with 11 bases in between. This CDR3 is built from 14 residues.

This clone was detected a few times. This chain links TRBV9 with TRBJ2-1; D is possibly TRBD2 (5 bases). Germline V gene lookup returns CDR1 SGDLS and CDR2 YYNGEE. CDR3 length: 13 amino acids. V lost 4 bases and J lost 6, with 11 bases in between. For the CDR3, the DNA is TGTGCCAGCAGCCAACCCAGCGGCAATGAGCAGTTCTTC. Translation gives CASSQPSGNEQFF.

The J gene is TRBJ2-7, the V gene TRBV12-5; tentatively, D is TRBD1 (5 bases). Per germline, CDR1 LGHNT and CDR2 FRNRAP. Trimming took 1 base from V and 3 from J, leaving 10 bases between them. This CDR3 has 14 residues. The CDR3 sequence is CASGLATAYYEQYF. CDR3 nucleotide sequence: TGTGCTAGTGGTTTGGCGACAGCTTACTACGAGCAGTACTTC.

The chain is built from TRBV11-2 and TRBJ2-4, with D unclear. The CDR3 totals 15 residues. Trimming left V 4 bases short and J 0 bases short, with 10 bases between. Germline assignment: CDR1 SGHAT and CDR2 FQNNGV. The CDR3 DNA follows: TGTGCCAGCAGCTCATATCGGGTAGCCAAAAACATTCAGTACTTC. As protein: CASSSYRVAKNIQYF.

The chain carries TRBV29-1 and TRBJ2-3; D is undetermined. Between the trimmed V and J ends, which lost 5 bases and 1 base, there was a span of 10 bases. Germline V gene sequence: CDR1 SQVTM, CDR2 ANQGSEA. This CDR3 has 13 residues. CDR3 amino acids: CSVCRTRTDTQYF. In DNA, the CDR3 is TGCAGCGTTTGTAGGACCCGCACAGATACGCAGTATTTT.